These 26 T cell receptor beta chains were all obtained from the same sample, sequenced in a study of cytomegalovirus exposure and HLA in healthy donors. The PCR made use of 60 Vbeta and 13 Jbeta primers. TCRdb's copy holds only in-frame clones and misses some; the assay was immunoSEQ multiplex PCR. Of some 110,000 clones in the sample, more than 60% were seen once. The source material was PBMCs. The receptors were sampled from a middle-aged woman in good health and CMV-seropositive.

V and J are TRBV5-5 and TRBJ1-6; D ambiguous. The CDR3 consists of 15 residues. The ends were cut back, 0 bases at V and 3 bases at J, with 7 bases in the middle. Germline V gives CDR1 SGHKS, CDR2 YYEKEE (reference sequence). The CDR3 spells CASSLGQIYNSPLHF. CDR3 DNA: TGTGCCAGCAGCTTGGGTCAGATCTATAATTCACCCCTCCACTTT.

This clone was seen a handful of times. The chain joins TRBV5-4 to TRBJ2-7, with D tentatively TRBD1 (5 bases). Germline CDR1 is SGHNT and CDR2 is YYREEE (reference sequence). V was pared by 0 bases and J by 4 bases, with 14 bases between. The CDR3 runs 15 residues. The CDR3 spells CASSLGGRVGYEQYF. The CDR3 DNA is TGTGCCAGCAGCTTGGGTGGCAGGGTGGGGTACGAGCAGTACTTC.

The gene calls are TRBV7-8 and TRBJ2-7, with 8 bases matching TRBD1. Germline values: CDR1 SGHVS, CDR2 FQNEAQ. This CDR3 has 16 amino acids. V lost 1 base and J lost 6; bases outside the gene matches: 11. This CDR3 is CASSLEETGVIGEQYF. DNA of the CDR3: TGTGCCAGCAGCTTAGAAGAGACAGGGGTAATCGGCGAGCAGTACTTC.

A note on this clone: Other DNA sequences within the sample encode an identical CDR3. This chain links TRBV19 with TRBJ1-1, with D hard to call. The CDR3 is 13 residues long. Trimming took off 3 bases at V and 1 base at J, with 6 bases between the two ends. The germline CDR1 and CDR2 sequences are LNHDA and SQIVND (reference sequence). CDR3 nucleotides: TGTGCCAGTAGTATTTCAGGGAACACTGAAGCTTTCTTT. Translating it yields CASSISGNTEAFF.

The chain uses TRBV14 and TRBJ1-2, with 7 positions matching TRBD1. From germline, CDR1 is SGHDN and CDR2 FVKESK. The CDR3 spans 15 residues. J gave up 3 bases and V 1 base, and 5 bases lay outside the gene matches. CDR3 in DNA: TGTGCCAGCAGCCAAGCCTCCACAGGGGACTATGGCTACACCTTC. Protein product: CASSQASTGDYGYTF.

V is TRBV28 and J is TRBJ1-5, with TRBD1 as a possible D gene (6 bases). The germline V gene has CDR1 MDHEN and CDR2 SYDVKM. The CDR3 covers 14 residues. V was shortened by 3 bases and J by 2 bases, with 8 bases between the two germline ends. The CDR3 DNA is TGTGCCAGCAGTTTGGGGGCAGGCAATCAGCCCCAGCATTTT. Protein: CASSLGAGNQPQHF.

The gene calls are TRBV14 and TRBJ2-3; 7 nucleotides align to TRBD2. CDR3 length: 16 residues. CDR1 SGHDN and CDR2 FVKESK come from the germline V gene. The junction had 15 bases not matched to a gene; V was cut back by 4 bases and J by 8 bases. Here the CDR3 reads CASSLFMGGSSVTQYF. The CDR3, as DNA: TGTGCCAGCAGCCTATTTATGGGCGGGAGTAGTGTTACGCAGTATTTT.

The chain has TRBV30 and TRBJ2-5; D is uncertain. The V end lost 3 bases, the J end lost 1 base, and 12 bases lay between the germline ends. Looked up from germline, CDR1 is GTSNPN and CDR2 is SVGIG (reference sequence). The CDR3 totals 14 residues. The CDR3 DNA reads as TGTGCCTGGAGCGCCGGAGCCGTCCAAGAGACCCAGTACTTC. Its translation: CAWSAGAVQETQYF.

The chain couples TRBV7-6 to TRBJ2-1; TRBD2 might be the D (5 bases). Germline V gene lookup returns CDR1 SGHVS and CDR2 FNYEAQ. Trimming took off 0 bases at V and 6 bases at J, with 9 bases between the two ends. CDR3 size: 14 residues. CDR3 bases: TGTGCCAGCAGCTTAGCGGGAGCGATCAATGAGCAGTTCTTC. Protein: CASSLAGAINEQFF.

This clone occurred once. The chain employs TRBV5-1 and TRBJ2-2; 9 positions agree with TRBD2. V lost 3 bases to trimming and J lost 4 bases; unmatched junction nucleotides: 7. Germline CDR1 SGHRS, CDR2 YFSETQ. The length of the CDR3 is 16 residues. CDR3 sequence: CASSYRAGGITGELFF. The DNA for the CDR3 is TGCGCCAGCAGCTACAGAGCGGGGGGTATCACCGGGGAGCTGTTTTTT. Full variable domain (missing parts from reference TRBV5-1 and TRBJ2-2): KAGVTQTPRYLIKTRGQQVTLSCSPISGHRSVSWYQQTPGQGLQFLFEYFSETQRNKGNFPGRFSGRQFSNSRSEMNVSTLELGDSALYLCASSYRAGGITGELFFGEGSRLTVL.

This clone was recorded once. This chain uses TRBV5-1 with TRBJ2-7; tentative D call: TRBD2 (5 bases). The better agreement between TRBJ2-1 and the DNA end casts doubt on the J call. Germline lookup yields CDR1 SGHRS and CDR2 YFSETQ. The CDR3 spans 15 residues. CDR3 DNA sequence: TGCGCCAGCAGTCCCGAGGGAGCGGTCTACAATGAGCAGTTCTTC. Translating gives CASSPEGAVYNEQFF.

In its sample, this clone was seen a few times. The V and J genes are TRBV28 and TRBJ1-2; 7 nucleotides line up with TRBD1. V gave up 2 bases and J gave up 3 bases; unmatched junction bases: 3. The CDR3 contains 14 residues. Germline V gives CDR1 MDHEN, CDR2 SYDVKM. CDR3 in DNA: TGTGCCAGCAGTTTAGACAGGGCCTACTATGGCTACACCTTC. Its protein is CASSLDRAYYGYTF.

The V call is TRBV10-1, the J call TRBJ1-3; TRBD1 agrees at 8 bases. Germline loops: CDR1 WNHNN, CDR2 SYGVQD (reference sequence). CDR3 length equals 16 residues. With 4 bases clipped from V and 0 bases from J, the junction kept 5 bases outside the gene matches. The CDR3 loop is CASSGRTGHSGNTIYF. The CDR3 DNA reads TGCGCCAGCAGTGGGAGGACAGGGCACTCTGGAAACACCATATATTTT.

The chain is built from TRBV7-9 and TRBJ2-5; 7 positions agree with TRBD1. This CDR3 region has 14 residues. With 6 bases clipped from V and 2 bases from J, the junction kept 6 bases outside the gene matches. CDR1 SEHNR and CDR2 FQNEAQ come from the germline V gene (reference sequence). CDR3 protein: CASSSETGQETQYF. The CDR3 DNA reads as TGTGCCAGCAGTTCAGAGACAGGGCAAGAGACCCAGTACTTC.

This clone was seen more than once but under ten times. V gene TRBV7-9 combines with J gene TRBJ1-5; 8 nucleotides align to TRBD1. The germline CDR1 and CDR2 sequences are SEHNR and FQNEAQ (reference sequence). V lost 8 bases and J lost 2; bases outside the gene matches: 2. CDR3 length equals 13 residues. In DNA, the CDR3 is TGTGCCAGCGGGGGACAGGGCAATCAGCCCCAGCATTTT. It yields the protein CASGGQGNQPQHF.

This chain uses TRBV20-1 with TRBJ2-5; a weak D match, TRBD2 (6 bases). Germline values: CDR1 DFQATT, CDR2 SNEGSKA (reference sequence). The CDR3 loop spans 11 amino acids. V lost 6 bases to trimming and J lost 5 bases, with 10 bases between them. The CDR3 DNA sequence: TGCAGTGCCCCACTAGCTGAGACCCAGTACTTC. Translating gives CSAPLAETQYF.

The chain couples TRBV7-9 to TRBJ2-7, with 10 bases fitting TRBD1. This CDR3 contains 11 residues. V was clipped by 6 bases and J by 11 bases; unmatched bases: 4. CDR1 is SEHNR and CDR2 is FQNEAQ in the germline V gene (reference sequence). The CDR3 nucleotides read TGTGCCAGCAGAAAGGGACAGGGGAAGTACTTC. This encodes CASRKGQGKYF.

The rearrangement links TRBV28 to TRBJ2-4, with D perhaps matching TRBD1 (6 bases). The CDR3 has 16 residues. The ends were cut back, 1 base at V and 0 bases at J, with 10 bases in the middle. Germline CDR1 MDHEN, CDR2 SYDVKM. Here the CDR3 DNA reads TGTGCCAGCAGTTTATCAGGGGCCCTAGCCAAAAACATTCAGTACTTC. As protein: CASSLSGALAKNIQYF. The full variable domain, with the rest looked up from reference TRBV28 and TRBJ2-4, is DVKVTQSSRYLVKRTGEKVFLECVQDMDHENMFWYRQDPGLGLRLIYFSYDVKMKEKGDIPEGYSVSREKKERFSLILESASTNQTSMYLCASSLSGALAKNIQYFGAGTRLSVL.

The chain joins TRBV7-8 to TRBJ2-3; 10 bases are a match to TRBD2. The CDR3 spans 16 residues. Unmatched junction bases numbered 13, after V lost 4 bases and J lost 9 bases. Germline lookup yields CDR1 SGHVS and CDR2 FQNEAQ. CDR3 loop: CASSSGSGGAGGTQYF. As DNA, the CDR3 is TGTGCCAGCAGCTCAGGAAGCGGGGGGGCGGGAGGGACGCAGTATTTT.

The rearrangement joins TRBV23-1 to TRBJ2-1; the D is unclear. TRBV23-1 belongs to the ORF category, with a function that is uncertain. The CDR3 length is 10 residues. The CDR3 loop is CAGVQPHPFF. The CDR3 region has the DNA TGCGCAGGAGTCCAGCCCCACCCGTTCTTC.

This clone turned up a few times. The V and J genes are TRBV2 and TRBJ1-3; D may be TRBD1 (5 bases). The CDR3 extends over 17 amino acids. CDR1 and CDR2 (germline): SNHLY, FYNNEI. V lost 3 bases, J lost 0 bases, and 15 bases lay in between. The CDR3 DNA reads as TGTGCCAGCAGTGAGGGGCTAGGGGCCGTCTCTGGAAACACCATATATTTT. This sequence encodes CASSEGLGAVSGNTIYF. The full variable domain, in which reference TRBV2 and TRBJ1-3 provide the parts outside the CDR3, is EPEVTQTPSHQVTQMGQEVILRCVPISNHLYFYWYRQILGQKVEFLVSFYNNEISEKSEIFDDQFSVERPDGSNFTLKIRSTKLEDSAMYFCASSEGLGAVSGNTIYFGEGSWLTVV.

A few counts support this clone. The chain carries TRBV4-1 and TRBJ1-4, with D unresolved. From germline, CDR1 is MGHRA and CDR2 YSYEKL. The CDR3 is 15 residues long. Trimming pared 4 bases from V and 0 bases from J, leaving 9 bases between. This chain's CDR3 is CASSPTGATNEKLFF. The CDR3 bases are TGCGCCAGCAGCCCCACCGGGGCAACTAATGAAAAACTGTTTTTT.

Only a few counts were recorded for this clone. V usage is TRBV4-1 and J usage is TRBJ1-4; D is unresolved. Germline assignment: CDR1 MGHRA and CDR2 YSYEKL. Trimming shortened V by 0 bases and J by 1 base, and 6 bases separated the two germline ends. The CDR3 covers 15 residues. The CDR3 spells CASSQDRGTNEKLFF. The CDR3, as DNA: TGCGCCAGCAGCCAAGATCGGGGAACTAATGAAAAACTGTTTTTT.

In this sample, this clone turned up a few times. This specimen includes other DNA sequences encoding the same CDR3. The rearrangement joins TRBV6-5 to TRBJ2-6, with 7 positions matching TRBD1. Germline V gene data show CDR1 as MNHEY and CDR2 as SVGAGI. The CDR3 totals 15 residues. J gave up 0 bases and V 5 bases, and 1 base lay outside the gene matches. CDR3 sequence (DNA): TGTGCCAGCAGTAGGGACAGCTCTGGGGCCAACGTCCTGACTTTC. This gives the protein CASSRDSSGANVLTF.

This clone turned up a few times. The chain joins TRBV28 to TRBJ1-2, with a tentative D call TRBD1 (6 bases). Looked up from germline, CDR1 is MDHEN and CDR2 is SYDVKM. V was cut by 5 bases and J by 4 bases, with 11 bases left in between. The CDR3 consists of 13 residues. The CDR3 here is CASSPGTTYGYTF. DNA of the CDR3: TGTGCCAGCAGTCCAGGGACAACCTATGGCTACACCTTC.

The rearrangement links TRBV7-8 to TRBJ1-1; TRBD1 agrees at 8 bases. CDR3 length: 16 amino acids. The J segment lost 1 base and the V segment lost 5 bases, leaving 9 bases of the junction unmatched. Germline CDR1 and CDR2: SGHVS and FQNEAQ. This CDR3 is CASSQVPQGGNTEAFF. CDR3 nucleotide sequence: TGTGCCAGCAGCCAAGTCCCACAGGGGGGGAACACTGAAGCTTTCTTT.